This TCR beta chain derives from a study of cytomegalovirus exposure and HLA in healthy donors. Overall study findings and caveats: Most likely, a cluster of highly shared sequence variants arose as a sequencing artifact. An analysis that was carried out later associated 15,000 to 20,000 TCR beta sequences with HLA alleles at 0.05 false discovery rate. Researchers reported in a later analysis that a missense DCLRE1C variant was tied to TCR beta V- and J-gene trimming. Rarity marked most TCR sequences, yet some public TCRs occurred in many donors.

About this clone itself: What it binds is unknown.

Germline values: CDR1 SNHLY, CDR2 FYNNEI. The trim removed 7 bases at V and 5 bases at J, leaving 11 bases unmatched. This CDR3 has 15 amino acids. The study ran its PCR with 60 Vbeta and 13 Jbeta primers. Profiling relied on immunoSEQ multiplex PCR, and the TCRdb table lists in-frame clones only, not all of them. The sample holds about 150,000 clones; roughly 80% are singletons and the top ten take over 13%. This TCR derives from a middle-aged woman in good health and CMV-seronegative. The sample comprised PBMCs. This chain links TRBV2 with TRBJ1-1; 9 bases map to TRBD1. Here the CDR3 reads CASTEGRQGETEAFF. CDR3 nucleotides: TGTGCCAGCACCGAGGGTAGACAGGGGGAGACTGAAGCTTTCTTT.